This TCR beta chain was recorded in a study of cytotoxic CD8 clonotypes in ibrutinib-treated CLL. Looking at the study overall: Patients: some eleven relapsed/refractory, approximately 16 treatment-naive, 17 to 18 IGHV unmutated.

Germline lookup yields CDR1 SGHRS and CDR2 YFSETQ. V shed 4 bases and J 0 bases; nucleotides not matched to a gene: 6. The CDR3 sequence is 15 residues long. Clones were sequenced by immunoSEQ multiplex PCR, and TCRdb holds only the in-frame ones, with some missing. The sample contains about 130,000 clones, approximately 83% of which appear only once. The sequence was obtained from a human donor with chronic lymphocytic leukemia. The gene calls are TRBV5-1 and TRBJ2-7, with TRBD1 matching over 8 bases. Sequencing used PBMCs, obtained after 24 months of ibrutinib treatment. The CDR3: CASSRGTGSSYEQYF. The CDR3 coding sequence is TGCGCCAGCAGCCGCGGGACAGGTAGCTCCTACGAGCAGTACTTC.